These T cell receptor beta chains were read from a single sample in a study of beta chain features in type 1 diabetes. The repertoire was sequenced with immunoSEQ multiplex PCR; TCRdb's copy has only in-frame clones and lacks some. The data show fewer than 550,000 clones, roughly an eighth seen once. Sample: naive CD4+ T cells from blood. The receptors shown here come from a woman aged 18-29 years in good health. Each CDR3 is given with its conserved first and last residue. Fields, in order: D gene, V gene, clone size, J gene, CDR3 protein, CDR3 DNA. The D gene is left open where the match is weak. Size tells how often a clone was seen (once, few, many) or the class of an expanded clone, and some rows leave it out.

D gene: TRBD1; V gene: TRBV28; clone size: few; J gene: TRBJ1-1; CDR3 protein: CASREDRVTKAFF; CDR3 DNA: TGTGCCAGCAGAGAAGACAGGGTGACAAAAGCTTTCTTT
D gene: TRBD1; V gene: TRBV14; clone size: few; J gene: TRBJ1-4; CDR3 protein: CASTSGDRGRSATNEKLFF; CDR3 DNA: TGTGCCAGCACCTCCGGAGACAGGGGAAGGAGTGCAACTAATGAAAAACTGTTTTTT
D gene: -; V gene: TRBV7-2; clone size: few; J gene: TRBJ1-5; CDR3 protein: CASSLDRDQPQHF; CDR3 DNA: TGTGCCAGCAGCTTAGACAGGGATCAGCCCCAGCATTTT
D gene: TRBD1; V gene: TRBV27; clone size: -; J gene: TRBJ2-1; CDR3 protein: CASSLRVDRGSHNEQFF; CDR3 DNA: TGTGCCAGCAGTTTAAGGGTGGACAGGGGGTCGCATAATGAGCAGTTCTTC
D gene: TRBD1; V gene: TRBV19; clone size: few; J gene: TRBJ1-2; CDR3 protein: CASSLQGLEGYTF; CDR3 DNA: TGTGCCAGTAGCCTACAGGGGCTAGAGGGCTACACCTTC
D gene: -; V gene: TRBV4-3; clone size: -; J gene: TRBJ1-1; CDR3 protein: CASSQDQGNTEAFF; CDR3 DNA: TGCGCCAGCAGCCAAGATCAGGGGAACACTGAAGCTTTCTTT
D gene: -; V gene: TRBV25-1; clone size: few; J gene: TRBJ1-1; CDR3 protein: CASSSPRGNTEAFF; CDR3 DNA: TGTGCCAGCAGTTCCCCGAGGGGGAACACTGAAGCTTTCTTT
D gene: -; V gene: TRBV28; clone size: -; J gene: TRBJ2-3; CDR3 protein: CASSLLRDTQYF; CDR3 DNA: TGTGCCAGCAGTTTATTACGGGATACGCAGTATTTT
D gene: -; V gene: TRBV9; clone size: -; J gene: TRBJ1-2; CDR3 protein: CASSVDRDMNYGYTF; CDR3 DNA: TGTGCCAGCAGCGTAGATCGGGACATGAACTATGGCTACACCTTC
D gene: -; V gene: TRBV19; clone size: -; J gene: TRBJ2-5; CDR3 protein: CASSISLTTETQYF; CDR3 DNA: TGTGCCAGTAGTATCTCTCTCACCACGGAGACCCAGTACTTC
D gene: -; V gene: TRBV18; clone size: -; J gene: TRBJ2-3; CDR3 protein: CASSPVGPATDTQYF; CDR3 DNA: TGTGCCAGCTCACCAGTCGGGCCGGCCACAGATACGCAGTATTTT
D gene: -; V gene: TRBV15; clone size: few; J gene: TRBJ1-5; CDR3 protein: CATSGRGEQPQHF; CDR3 DNA: TGTGCCACCAGCGGAAGGGGCGAACAGCCCCAGCATTTT
D gene: -; V gene: TRBV18; clone size: few; J gene: TRBJ2-1; CDR3 protein: CASSSRHGEQFF; CDR3 DNA: TGTGCCAGCTCCTCAAGGCATGGTGAGCAGTTCTTC
D gene: TRBD2; V gene: TRBV23-1; clone size: few; J gene: TRBJ2-1; CDR3 protein: CASSHCGRASYNEQFF; CDR3 DNA: TGCGCCAGCAGTCACTGCGGGAGGGCCTCGTACAATGAGCAGTTCTTC
D gene: TRBD2; V gene: TRBV9; clone size: few; J gene: TRBJ2-1; CDR3 protein: CASSARLGTSGSSYNEQFF; CDR3 DNA: TGTGCCAGCAGCGCCCGCCTTGGCACTAGCGGGAGCTCCTACAATGAGCAGTTCTTC
D gene: TRBD2; V gene: TRBV5-1; clone size: -; J gene: TRBJ2-3; CDR3 protein: CASSLGGLAGTDTQYF; CDR3 DNA: TGCGCCAGCAGCTTGGGGGGACTAGCGGGCACAGATACGCAGTATTTT
D gene: -; V gene: TRBV7-2; clone size: few; J gene: TRBJ1-4; CDR3 protein: CASSLVSWSELFF; CDR3 DNA: TGTGCCAGCAGCTTAGTCTCTTGGAGTGAACTGTTTTTT
D gene: -; V gene: TRBV15; clone size: few; J gene: TRBJ1-1; CDR3 protein: CATSWSRVTEAFF; CDR3 DNA: TGTGCCACCAGCTGGTCCAGGGTCACTGAAGCTTTCTTT
D gene: -; V gene: TRBV4-3; clone size: few; J gene: TRBJ1-5; CDR3 protein: CASSQDGGDQPQHF; CDR3 DNA: TGCGCCAGCAGCCAAGATGGGGGGGATCAGCCCCAGCATTTT
D gene: -; V gene: TRBV7-3; clone size: few; J gene: TRBJ2-1; CDR3 protein: CASSKGAYNEQFF; CDR3 DNA: TGTGCCAGCAGCAAGGGGGCCTACAATGAGCAGTTCTTC
D gene: TRBD2; V gene: TRBV5-6; clone size: few; J gene: TRBJ2-1; CDR3 protein: CASSIPSGRANEQFF; CDR3 DNA: TGTGCCAGCAGCATACCGAGCGGGAGGGCCAATGAGCAGTTCTTC
D gene: -; V gene: TRBV7-8; clone size: -; J gene: TRBJ2-3; CDR3 protein: CASSLGPDTQYF; CDR3 DNA: TGTGCCAGCAGCTTAGGGCCAGATACGCAGTATTTT
D gene: TRBD1; V gene: TRBV29-1; clone size: -; J gene: TRBJ2-3; CDR3 protein: CSVGQGGTDTQYF; CDR3 DNA: TGCAGCGTGGGACAGGGGGGCACAGATACGCAGTATTTT
D gene: -; V gene: TRBV5-1; clone size: few; J gene: TRBJ2-5; CDR3 protein: CASSLGVVFETQYF; CDR3 DNA: TGCGCCAGCAGCTTGGGAGTTGTGTTCGAGACCCAGTACTTC
D gene: -; V gene: TRBV7-2; clone size: few; J gene: TRBJ2-2; CDR3 protein: CASSQGGDTGELFF; CDR3 DNA: TGTGCCAGCAGCCAGGGAGGAGACACCGGGGAGCTGTTTTTT
D gene: -; V gene: TRBV9; clone size: few; J gene: TRBJ1-4; CDR3 protein: CASAGQLATNEKLFF; CDR3 DNA: TGTGCCAGCGCGGGACAACTTGCAACTAATGAAAAACTGTTTTTT
D gene: TRBD1; V gene: TRBV13; clone size: -; J gene: TRBJ1-2; CDR3 protein: CASSLGGTGVYGYTF; CDR3 DNA: TGTGCCAGCAGCTTAGGCGGGACAGGGGTCTATGGCTACACCTTC
D gene: -; V gene: TRBV20-1; clone size: few; J gene: TRBJ1-5; CDR3 protein: CSAQGNLPQHF; CDR3 DNA: TGCAGTGCCCAGGGGAATTTACCCCAGCATTTT
D gene: -; V gene: TRBV5-1; clone size: -; J gene: TRBJ2-5; CDR3 protein: CASSLGQYGLIQETQYF; CDR3 DNA: TGCGCCAGCAGCTTAGGTCAGTACGGTCTGATACAAGAGACCCAGTACTTC
D gene: -; V gene: TRBV28; clone size: -; J gene: TRBJ1-2; CDR3 protein: CASSLRGYGYTF; CDR3 DNA: TGTGCCAGCAGTTTAAGGGGATATGGCTACACCTTC
D gene: -; V gene: TRBV10-3; clone size: -; J gene: TRBJ2-2; CDR3 protein: CAISDLGLGTGELFF; CDR3 DNA: TGTGCCATCAGTGATTTGGGGCTGGGCACCGGGGAGCTGTTTTTT
D gene: -; V gene: TRBV29-1; clone size: few; J gene: TRBJ1-2; CDR3 protein: CSVEGPETYGYTF; CDR3 DNA: TGCAGCGTTGAAGGCCCAGAAACCTATGGCTACACCTTC
D gene: -; V gene: TRBV6-5; clone size: -; J gene: TRBJ1-5; CDR3 protein: CASSYLSVSNQPQHF; CDR3 DNA: TGTGCCAGCAGTTACCTGTCTGTTAGCAATCAGCCCCAGCATTTT
D gene: TRBD2; V gene: TRBV2; clone size: few; J gene: TRBJ2-7; CDR3 protein: CASITLPGTSYEQYF; CDR3 DNA: TGTGCCAGCATCACCCTCCCGGGGACTAGTTACGAGCAGTACTTC
D gene: -; V gene: TRBV5-4; clone size: -; J gene: TRBJ2-1; CDR3 protein: CASSRIGQWGGLRSYNEQFF; CDR3 DNA: TGTGCCAGCAGCCGCATCGGACAGTGGGGGGGACTGAGGTCCTACAATGAGCAGTTCTTC
D gene: -; V gene: TRBV28; clone size: -; J gene: TRBJ2-5; CDR3 protein: CASSLAGIEETQYF; CDR3 DNA: TGTGCCAGCAGTTTAGCAGGGATTGAAGAGACCCAGTACTTC
D gene: -; V gene: TRBV29-1; clone size: few; J gene: TRBJ2-3; CDR3 protein: CSVYSTDTQYF; CDR3 DNA: TGCAGCGTATATAGCACAGATACGCAGTATTTT
D gene: TRBD1; V gene: TRBV7-9; clone size: -; J gene: TRBJ2-1; CDR3 protein: CASSFTQQGNEQFF; CDR3 DNA: TGTGCCAGCAGCTTCACCCAACAGGGGAATGAGCAGTTCTTC
D gene: TRBD1; V gene: TRBV30; clone size: few; J gene: TRBJ1-5; CDR3 protein: CAWSTGNSNQPQHF; CDR3 DNA: TGTGCCTGGTCGACAGGGAATAGCAATCAGCCCCAGCATTTT
D gene: -; V gene: TRBV5-1; clone size: few; J gene: TRBJ2-5; CDR3 protein: CASRDGAGLQETQYF; CDR3 DNA: TGCGCCAGCAGGGACGGGGCAGGCCTCCAAGAGACCCAGTACTTC
D gene: TRBD1; V gene: TRBV29-1; clone size: few; J gene: TRBJ2-1; CDR3 protein: CSVGDRGRSYGEQFF; CDR3 DNA: TGCAGCGTTGGGGACAGAGGAAGGAGTTATGGTGAGCAGTTCTTC
D gene: TRBD1; V gene: TRBV7-9; clone size: -; J gene: TRBJ2-3; CDR3 protein: CASSPGDRGLDTQYF; CDR3 DNA: TGTGCCAGCAGCCCGGGGGACAGGGGGCTAGATACGCAGTATTTT
D gene: -; V gene: TRBV19; clone size: few; J gene: TRBJ2-1; CDR3 protein: CASSRAGQSYNEQFF; CDR3 DNA: TGTGCCAGTAGTCGGGCCGGCCAATCCTACAATGAGCAGTTCTTC
D gene: -; V gene: TRBV7-9; clone size: few; J gene: TRBJ2-5; CDR3 protein: CASSPGAGPWETQYF; CDR3 DNA: TGTGCCAGCAGCCCCGGGGCAGGGCCATGGGAGACCCAGTACTTC
D gene: -; V gene: TRBV29-1; clone size: -; J gene: TRBJ2-5; CDR3 protein: CSVGGRFQETQYF; CDR3 DNA: TGCAGCGTTGGAGGCAGATTCCAAGAGACCCAGTACTTC
D gene: -; V gene: TRBV29-1; clone size: -; J gene: TRBJ1-1; CDR3 protein: CSVAMGAPNTEAFF; CDR3 DNA: TGCAGCGTTGCCATGGGGGCTCCGAACACTGAAGCTTTCTTT
D gene: -; V gene: TRBV9; clone size: few; J gene: TRBJ1-5; CDR3 protein: CASSAGGQPQHF; CDR3 DNA: TGTGCCAGCAGCGCGGGGGGCCAGCCCCAGCATTTT
D gene: -; V gene: TRBV7-2; clone size: -; J gene: TRBJ1-2; CDR3 protein: CASSLYGPQGYTF; CDR3 DNA: TGTGCCAGCAGCTTATACGGCCCCCAGGGCTACACCTTC
D gene: -; V gene: TRBV29-1; clone size: -; J gene: TRBJ2-3; CDR3 protein: CSSDSGEDTQYF; CDR3 DNA: TGCAGCTCTGACAGCGGCGAAGATACGCAGTATTTT
D gene: -; V gene: TRBV9; clone size: -; J gene: TRBJ1-2; CDR3 protein: CASSVDRQGLGYTF; CDR3 DNA: TGTGCCAGCAGCGTAGATAGGCAGGGACTTGGCTACACCTTC
D gene: TRBD1; V gene: TRBV19; clone size: few; J gene: TRBJ1-5; CDR3 protein: CASSRDRGSNQPQHF; CDR3 DNA: TGTGCCAGTAGCCGGGACAGGGGTAGCAATCAGCCCCAGCATTTT
D gene: -; V gene: TRBV25-1; clone size: -; J gene: TRBJ1-5; CDR3 protein: CASIIRQPQHF; CDR3 DNA: TGTGCCAGCATAATTAGGCAGCCCCAGCATTTT
D gene: -; V gene: TRBV7-2; clone size: -; J gene: TRBJ2-3; CDR3 protein: CASSFAVGSDTQYF; CDR3 DNA: TGTGCCAGCAGCTTCGCCGTTGGGTCAGATACGCAGTATTTT
D gene: -; V gene: TRBV29-1; clone size: few; J gene: TRBJ2-1; CDR3 protein: CSASWNEQFF; CDR3 DNA: TGCAGCGCGTCCTGGAATGAGCAGTTCTTC
D gene: -; V gene: TRBV18; clone size: -; J gene: TRBJ1-2; CDR3 protein: CASSREQGRHGYTF; CDR3 DNA: TGTGCCAGCTCACGAGAGCAGGGGAGGCATGGCTACACCTTC